This TCR beta chain derives from a study of CXCR3-negative and CXCR3-positive naive CD8 T cells. This CDR3 is 15 amino acids long. From germline, CDR1 is SQVTM and CDR2 ANQGSEA. Sorting yielded triplicates of hundreds of thousands of cells for each CD8+ T cell subset. Phenotypically, naive CD8+ T cells corresponded to CD45RO-CCR7+CD27+CD95-. In regard to this clonotype: Its antigen is currently unknown.

Whole-study findings and limits: Unlike memory cells, which differed, naive CXCR3-negative and CXCR3-positive cells had similar TRBV-TRBJ usage. Against CXCR3-negative naive cells, CXCR3-positive naive cells showed more hydrophobic TRB CDR3s.

Libraries were UMI-labeled 5' RACE TRB cDNA. Following a re-call of the 5' RACE reads, TCRdb has one entry per CDR3 protein and lacks DNA. The table for this sample gives around 88,000 distinct CDR3 sequences. Material for sequencing was naive CXCR3+ CD8+ T cells from blood. Subset indicated: CD45RO-CCR7+CD27+CD95- naive CD8+ T cells expressing CXCR3 (TNR3+). This receptor was taken from a human donor in good health. Some clones in this sample may be carry-over from other donors' samples. The chain has TRBV29-1 and TRBJ2-5; there is no DNA to check the TCRdb D call of TRBD2. CDR3 amino acids: CSVERLAGGGETQYF.